One T cell receptor beta chain is described in this entry. The data stem from a study of blood T cell repertoires in COVID-19. Participants spanned ages 18 to 89 years and resided in fewer than 30 US areas. Cohort allocation depended upon clinical history that participants reported. Cohort 3 recovery required two negative PCRs, clearance, or symptom resolution. Only in-frame clones appear in the TCRdb table, and some are missing; sequencing was by immunoSEQ multiplex PCR. Among roughly 220,000 clones listed, around 83% were seen once. The germline CDR1 and CDR2 sequences are MNHEY and SVGEGT. Germline trimming cut 6 bases from V and 2 bases from J; bases unmatched to any gene: 19. CDR3 length: 19 amino acids.

This TCR derives from a woman aged 35 to 49 who had recovered from COVID-19. Input material: PBMCs or T cells enriched from blood (not recorded which). The rearrangement links TRBV6-2 or TRBV6-3 to TRBJ2-1; 7 positions agree with TRBD2. This CDR3 reads CASSPREGQHKKAYNEQFF. The CDR3 DNA reads as TGTGCCAGCAGCCCCAGGGAGGGCCAACACAAAAAGGCCTACAATGAGCAGTTCTTC.